This T cell receptor (beta chain) emerged from a study of radiotherapy plus CTLA-4 blockade in lung cancer. As for the study in general: Disease control was present in 30% to 40% of patients, and objective responses in about 18%. General study results and limits: Radiotherapy was combined with ipilimumab, and tumor-derived TCR clones then expanded in blood. Increased serum interferon-beta after radiation also reportedly predicted response strongly.

Using immunoSEQ multiplex PCR, the repertoire was profiled, and TCRdb retains in-frame clones only, with some absent. The table lists 45,000 to 75,000 clones, 75% to 85% of them singletons, with around 4% in the top ten. The study treated chemo-refractory metastatic non-small-cell lung cancer patients with focal radiation plus ipilimumab CTLA-4 blockade. Turning to this clone: Its cognate antigen is unknown.

The receptor was derived from a human donor with non-small cell lung cancer who had a partial response to radiotherapy plus ipilimumab. The sample was peripheral blood, taken from a patient treated with radiotherapy plus ipilimumab.

In nucleotides, the CDR3 is TGTGCCAGCAGTAGCGGGCAGGGTGGTGAAAAACTGTTTTTT. Encoded protein: CASSSGQGGEKLFF. The chain carries TRBV6-5 and TRBJ1-4; TRBD1 might be the D (5 bases). The CDR3 spans 14 residues. CDR1 is MNHEY, CDR2 SVGAGI, per germline. The V end lost 5 bases, the J end lost 7 bases, and 14 bases lay between the germline ends.